One sample yielded the 13 T cell receptor beta chains listed below, sequenced in a study of blood T cell repertoires in COVID-19. TCRdb keeps only in-frame clones here, not all; method: immunoSEQ multiplex PCR. The table includes more than 20,000 clones, 89% detected once. The source material was peripheral blood. The receptor source for this set is a human donor with active COVID-19. The donor label of this sample is uncertain.

The V gene is TRBV5-8, the J gene TRBJ1-1; D remains ambiguous. Germline V gives CDR1 SGHTS, CDR2 YDEGEE. V gave up 0 bases and J gave up 3 bases, with 12 bases separating them. The CDR3 runs 15 residues. The CDR3, as DNA: TGTGCCAGCAGCTTGGCCTGGTACTTCTACACTGAAGCTTTCTTT. The encoded protein is CASSLAWYFYTEAFF. Full variable domain (remainder filled in from reference TRBV5-8 and TRBJ1-1): EAGVTQSPTHLIKTRGQQATLRCSPISGHTSVYWYQQALGLGLQFLLWYDEGEERNRGNFPPRFSGRQFPNYSSELNVNALELEDSALYLCASSLAWYFYTEAFFGQGTRLTVV.

The chain links TRBV3-1 (or the pseudogene TRBV3-2) to TRBJ2-2, with D maybe TRBD2 (5 bases). The CDR3 contains 13 residues. The V end lost 0 bases, the J end lost 7 bases, and 6 bases lay between the germline ends. Germline-derived CDR1 and CDR2 are LGHDT and YNNKEL (reference sequence). As DNA, the CDR3 is TGTGCCAGCAGCCAAGACGGGAACGGGGAGCTGTTTTTT. Encoded protein: CASSQDGNGELFF.

V and J are TRBV3-1 (or the pseudogene TRBV3-2) and TRBJ2-1; TRBD2 matches at 9 bases. The CDR3 is made up of 12 amino acids. Germline loops: CDR1 LGHDT, CDR2 YNNKEL (reference sequence). The ends lost 4 bases at V and 12 bases at J; junction bases unmatched: 4. For the CDR3, the DNA is TGTGCCAGCAGCCGGCTTAGCGGGGGGCAGTTCTTC. This codes for CASSRLSGGQFF.

This clone was counted a single time. This chain connects TRBV29-1 to TRBJ1-5, with no clear D. The CDR3 loop spans 13 amino acids. V was cut by 1 base and J by 0 bases, with 4 bases left in between. Germline-derived CDR1 and CDR2 are SQVTM and ANQGSEA. The CDR3 coding sequence is TGCAGCGTTGAAGTTAATAGCAATCAGCCCCAGCATTTT. It is translated as CSVEVNSNQPQHF.

This chain links TRBV9 with TRBJ1-5; 7 bases fit TRBD1. This CDR3 has 15 amino acids. With 0 bases clipped from V and 2 bases from J, the junction kept 2 bases outside the gene matches. Germline V CDR1 and CDR2: SGDLS, YYNGEE. The CDR3 spells CASSVEGTGNQPQHF. The CDR3 DNA sequence: TGTGCCAGCAGCGTAGAGGGGACAGGCAATCAGCCCCAGCATTTT. The full variable domain, in which reference TRBV9 and TRBJ1-5 provide the parts outside the CDR3, is DSGVTQTPKHLITATGQRVTLRCSPRSGDLSVYWYQQSLDQGLQFLIQYYNGEERAKGNILERFSAQQFPDLHSELNLSSLELGDSALYFCASSVEGTGNQPQHFGDGTRLSIL.

The chain employs TRBV6-5 and TRBJ2-7; TRBD2 matches at 10 bases. Germline values: CDR1 MNHEY, CDR2 SVGAGI. V trimming: 2 bases; J trimming: 2 bases; junction bases outside the gene matches: 0. This CDR3 is built from 14 residues. CDR3 sequence: CASSYLAGAYEQYF. The CDR3, as DNA: TGTGCCAGCAGTTACCTAGCGGGGGCCTACGAGCAGTACTTC.

The chain is built from TRBV11-3 and TRBJ2-1; 13 nucleotides align to TRBD2. Germline trimming cut 1 base from V and 16 bases from J; bases unmatched to any gene: 13. CDR3 length equals 16 residues. Germline V CDR1 and CDR2: SGHNT, YENEEA. The CDR3 DNA sequence: TGTGCCAGCAGCTTAGGGGGGACTAGCGGGATACTCCTGCCTTTCTTC. It translates to CASSLGGTSGILLPFF.

The genes are TRBV27 and TRBJ2-1, with 10 bases that match TRBD1. V was pared by 6 bases and J by 5 bases, with 7 bases of the junction left unmatched. The CDR3 sequence is 15 residues long. Germline lookup yields CDR1 MNHEY and CDR2 SMNVEV (reference sequence). CDR3 in DNA: TGTGCCAGCAGAGGAGACAGGGGGCTTAACAATGAGCAGTTCTTC. It codes for CASRGDRGLNNEQFF.

V usage is TRBV7-9 and J usage is TRBJ2-7, with 10 bases lining up with TRBD2. The V and J ends lost 5 bases and 1 base, in that order; junction bases with no gene match: 8. Germline V lookup: CDR1 SEHNR, CDR2 FQNEAQ (reference sequence). The length of the CDR3 is 16 residues. CDR3 protein: CASSKGKGLASYEQYF. In DNA form, the CDR3 reads TGTGCCAGCAGCAAAGGGAAGGGACTAGCGTCCTACGAGCAGTACTTC.

The J gene is TRBJ2-5, the V gene TRBV4-2, with unresolved D. Germline lookup yields CDR1 LGHNA and CDR2 YNFKEQ. Trimming pared 0 bases from V and 4 bases from J, leaving 12 bases between. CDR3 length: 15 amino acids. The CDR3 DNA follows: TGTGCCAGCAGCCAAGAGGGTTTCCGGGTAGAGACCCAGTACTTC. Translating it yields CASSQEGFRVETQYF.

Only one count was recorded for this clone. The CDR3 DNA follows: TGTGCCACCGGGACTGTTTCAGCTTATGGCTACACCTTC. Amino acids: CATGTVSAYGYTF. This sequence joins TRBV28 and TRBJ1-2; possibly TRBD1 for D (5 bases). Trimming stripped 10 bases from V and 5 bases from J, with 17 bases between. This CDR3 comprises 13 residues. Germline values: CDR1 MDHEN, CDR2 SYDVKM.

The chain carries TRBV7-2 and TRBJ2-7; no clear D. The CDR3 is 14 amino acids. Looked up from germline, CDR1 is SGHTA and CDR2 is FQGNSA. Trimming stripped 4 bases from V and 7 bases from J, with 17 bases between. The CDR3 here is CASSSLGGLREQYF. The CDR3 DNA reads TGTGCCAGCAGCTCCCTGGGTGGGCTACGGGAGCAGTACTTC.

The chain combines TRBV5-1 with TRBJ2-7, with a possible D match to TRBD1 (5 bases). Germline V gives CDR1 SGHRS, CDR2 YFSETQ. V was cut by 1 base and J by 4 bases, with 15 bases left in between. The CDR3 length is 15 residues. Written as DNA, the CDR3 is TGCGCCAGCAGCTTGACAGGTACCTTCGTATACGAGCAGTACTTC. This codes for CASSLTGTFVYEQYF.